This T cell receptor beta chain was observed in a study of blood T cell repertoires in COVID-19. TCRdb's table, derived via immunoSEQ multiplex PCR, lists solely in-frame clones and lacks some. The repertoire holds some 160,000 clones, almost 85% seen once, with less than 3% in the top ten. The CDR3 runs 14 residues. V lost 3 bases and J lost 4, with 12 bases in between. Germline CDR1 and CDR2: KGHSH and LQKENI. Sample: peripheral blood. J is TRBJ1-2 and V is TRBV18, with D perhaps matching TRBD1 (5 bases). This sequence was found in a woman at least 80 years old with COVID-19, enrolled during active disease. The CDR3 nucleotides read TGTGCCAGCTCACCGCAGACAGTGTCCTATGGCTACACCTTC. Translating it yields CASSPQTVSYGYTF.